The clone carrying this TCR beta chain was counted a few times. No antigen is known for it. The data were obtained in a study of T cells after yellow fever vaccination. Across the study: The SMART-Seq v4 Ultra Low Input method served to prepare the low-cell-number fractions. The study's findings and limits: Most clones from primary vaccination were detected again post-booster (about 95% CD4, roughly 90% CD8).

TCRdb reprocessed the 5' RACE reads via MiXCR and lists one record per CDR3 protein. The table has roughly 260,000 distinct CDR3 sequences, around 13% seen once. The CDR3 is 12 amino acids. Germline assignment: CDR1 SGHNT and CDR2 YENEEA. V lost 0 bases and J lost 10, with 7 bases in between. The V gene is TRBV11-3, the J gene TRBJ2-1, with D unresolved. Sequencing was performed on CD4+ T cells sorted from PBMCs, taken 45 days after the yellow fever booster vaccination. The receptor was isolated from a man younger than 45 who received the YFV17D yellow fever vaccine. The DNA of the CDR3 is TGTGCCAGCAGCTTAGATGGTCAAGAGCAGTTCTTC. Residues: CASSLDGQEQFF.